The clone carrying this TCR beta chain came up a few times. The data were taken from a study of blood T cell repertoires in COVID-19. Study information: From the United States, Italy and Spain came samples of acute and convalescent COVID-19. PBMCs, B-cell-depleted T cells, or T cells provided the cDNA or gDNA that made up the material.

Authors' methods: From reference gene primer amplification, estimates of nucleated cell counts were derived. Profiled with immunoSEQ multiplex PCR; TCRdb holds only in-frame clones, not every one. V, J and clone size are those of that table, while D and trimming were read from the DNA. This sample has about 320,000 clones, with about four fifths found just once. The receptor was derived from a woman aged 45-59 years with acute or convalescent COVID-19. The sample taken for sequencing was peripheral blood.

CDR3 residues: CASSKDSTYSPLHF. For the CDR3, the DNA is TGTGCCAGCAGCAAGGACAGTACATATTCACCCCTCCACTTT. This chain uses TRBV7-9 with TRBJ1-6, with D tentatively TRBD1 (6 bases). Germline-derived CDR1 and CDR2 are SEHNR and FQNEAQ (reference sequence). The V gene lost 5 bases and the J gene lost 8 bases, with 13 bases spanning the gap. The length of the CDR3 is 14 residues.